Below are 18 T cell receptor beta chains sequenced from a single sample in a study of technical replicates of blood from a few donors. TCRdb's copy holds only in-frame clones and misses some; the assay was immunoSEQ multiplex PCR. The sample records 65,000 to 95,000 clones, about 98% being singletons. Specimen: T cells isolated from PBMCs. All receptors come from a human donor in good health.

The gene calls are TRBV4-1 and TRBJ2-1; possible D gene TRBD1, 6 bases. CDR3 length: 16 residues. Trimming stripped 1 base from V and 3 bases from J, with 13 bases between. CDR1 MGHRA and CDR2 YSYEKL come from the germline V gene. The CDR3 protein is CASSQVGAQIYNEQFF. The CDR3 DNA reads TGCGCCAGCAGCCAAGTGGGGGCCCAAATCTACAATGAGCAGTTCTTC.

The rearrangement links TRBV30 to TRBJ1-1, with D perhaps TRBD1 (5 bases). The CDR3 has 12 amino acids. V gave up 3 bases and J gave up 3 bases, with 8 bases separating them. Germline V gene sequence: CDR1 GTSNPN, CDR2 SVGIG (reference sequence). The CDR3 DNA reads as TGTGCCTGGAGCTTAGGGGACACTGAAGCTTTCTTT. It specifies CAWSLGDTEAFF.

The rearrangement joins TRBV9 to TRBJ2-4, with D perhaps TRBD2 (6 bases). The CDR3 contains 14 residues. Germline CDR1 is SGDLS and CDR2 is YYNGEE. The V end lost 3 bases, the J end lost 7 bases, and 14 bases lay between the germline ends. As DNA, the CDR3 is TGTGCCAGCAGCGCCGGGAGCCTCGGGAACATTCAGTACTTC. It is translated as CASSAGSLGNIQYF.

CDR3 sequence reads: CSASRGNIQYF. In DNA, the CDR3 is TGCAGTGCTAGCAGAGGAAACATTCAGTACTTC. The V call is TRBV20-1, the J call TRBJ2-4, with D unclear. The CDR3 loop spans 11 amino acids. Between the trimmed V and J ends, which lost 3 bases and 6 bases, there was a span of 6 bases. The V gene's germline CDR1 is DFQATT and CDR2 SNEGSKA (reference sequence).

This chain links TRBV6-1 with TRBJ2-3, with a tentative D call TRBD2 (5 bases). The CDR3 length is 13 residues. Germline V lookup: CDR1 MNHNS, CDR2 SASEGT. Trimming removed 11 bases at V and 3 bases at J, with 15 bases between. CDR3 sequence (DNA): TGTGCCCTTAGCCGGGGAGAGACAGATACGCAGTATTTT. Translated, it gives CALSRGETDTQYF.

The chain has TRBV7-9 and TRBJ2-1, with TRBD2 matching over 12 bases. After removal of 5 bases from V and 8 bases from J, the junction contained 10 bases not matched to a gene. This CDR3 contains 16 residues. The V gene's germline CDR1 is SEHNR and CDR2 FQNEAQ (reference sequence). CDR3 sequence (DNA): TGTGCCAGCAGCGGAACCGGACTAGCGGGAAAGGATGAGCAGTTCTTC. It is translated as CASSGTGLAGKDEQFF.

The chain joins TRBV5-1 to TRBJ1-1; D possibly corresponds to TRBD1 (5 bases). The CDR3 is made up of 14 amino acids. The V and J ends lost 4 bases and 4 bases respectively, with 14 bases between them. Germline loops: CDR1 SGHRS, CDR2 YFSETQ. CDR3 sequence (DNA): TGCGCCAGCAGCACGGACGGGGGGGGCACTGAAGCTTTCTTT. The encoded protein is CASSTDGGGTEAFF.

V usage is TRBV7-3 and J usage is TRBJ2-7, with 7 nucleotides matching TRBD2. The CDR3 totals 15 residues. Germline V CDR1 and CDR2: SGHTA, FQGTGA. V shed 8 bases and J 0 bases; nucleotides not matched to a gene: 10. CDR3 nucleotides: TGTGCCAGCTCTCTAATGGGGGGGACCTCCTACGAGCAGTACTTC. Amino acids: CASSLMGGTSYEQYF. The full variable domain, its missing parts supplied by reference TRBV7-3 and TRBJ2-7, is GAGVSQTPSNKVTEKGKYVELRCDPISGHTALYWYRQSLGQGPEFLIYFQGTGAADDSGLPNDRFFAVRPEGSVSTLKIQRTERGDSAVYLCASSLMGGTSYEQYFGPGTRLTVT.

This chain uses TRBV2 with TRBJ1-6; no firm D call. The V end was cut by 7 bases, the J end by 0 bases, with 10 bases between. CDR1 and CDR2 (germline): SNHLY, FYNNEI. The CDR3 loop spans 15 amino acids. CDR3 bases: TGTGCCAGCACAACAGCAAGCTCCTATAATTCACCCCTCCACTTT. Residues: CASTTASSYNSPLHF.

V and J are TRBV11-2 and TRBJ2-3, with TRBD2 matching 7 bases. The trim removed 5 bases at V and 2 bases at J, leaving 7 bases unmatched. The CDR3 consists of 15 residues. In germline, CDR1 is SGHAT, CDR2 FQNNGV. CDR3 in amino acids: CASSSTAGVTDTQYF. In nucleotides, the CDR3 is TGTGCCAGCAGCAGCACCGCGGGAGTCACAGATACGCAGTATTTT.

The rearrangement joins TRBV7-6 to TRBJ2-1; tentative D call: TRBD1 (6 bases). The CDR3 spans 13 residues. Trimming shortened V by 5 bases and J by 7 bases, and 12 bases separated the two germline ends. Germline lookup yields CDR1 SGHVS and CDR2 FNYEAQ. The CDR3 nucleotides read TGTGCCAGCAGCAATACAGGGTCGAATGAGCAGTTCTTC. It is translated as CASSNTGSNEQFF.

The chain joins TRBV10-2 to TRBJ2-7; the match to TRBD1 covers 10 bases. CDR1 is WSHSY, CDR2 SAAADI, per germline. The V gene end was trimmed by 8 bases and the J gene end by 0 bases; junction bases not matched to a gene: 4. The CDR3 spans 14 residues. The CDR3 sequence is CASVGQGGSYEQYF. DNA of the CDR3: TGCGCCAGCGTAGGACAGGGGGGCTCCTACGAGCAGTACTTC.

The CDR3 region has the DNA TGTGCCAGTACAAGGGACAGGGGTTGGAACTATGGCTACACCTTC. As protein: CASTRDRGWNYGYTF. This chain joins TRBV28 and TRBJ1-2, with 10 nucleotides matching TRBD1. The germline CDR1 and CDR2 sequences are MDHEN and SYDVKM. V lost 9 bases and J lost 2; bases outside the gene matches: 9. This CDR3 comprises 15 residues.

V gene TRBV7-9 combines with J gene TRBJ2-3; tentatively, D is TRBD1 (5 bases). Between the trimmed V and J ends, which lost 2 bases and 5 bases, there was a span of 14 bases. The CDR3 covers 15 residues. Germline lookup yields CDR1 SEHNR and CDR2 FQNEAQ (reference sequence). In DNA form, the CDR3 reads TGTGCCAGCAGCTTACGCAGGGTTGAGAAAGATACGCAGTATTTT. It yields the protein CASSLRRVEKDTQYF.

The rearrangement links TRBV5-1 to TRBJ2-1; 8 bases fit TRBD1. After removal of 4 bases from V and 3 bases from J, the junction contained 6 bases not matched to a gene. CDR1 is SGHRS and CDR2 is YFSETQ in the germline V gene. The CDR3 loop spans 15 amino acids. CDR3 nucleotides: TGCGCCAGCAGCGGCGGGACAGGCGACTACAATGAGCAGTTCTTC. This encodes CASSGGTGDYNEQFF.

The chain has TRBV6-4 and TRBJ1-1; D might be TRBD1 (6 bases). CDR3 length equals 16 residues. V was cut by 10 bases and J by 2 bases, with 23 bases left in between. CDR1 is MRHNA and CDR2 is SNTAGT in the germline V gene. CDR3 residues: CATRAGEGDVNTEAFF. CDR3 DNA: TGTGCCACCAGGGCAGGGGAGGGGGACGTAAACACTGAAGCTTTCTTT.

The chain couples TRBV10-3 to TRBJ1-2, with D possibly being TRBD1 (5 bases). Trimming shortened V by 0 bases and J by 3 bases, and 14 bases separated the two germline ends. Per germline, CDR1 ENHRY and CDR2 SYGVKD. CDR3 length: 16 amino acids. The chain's CDR3 is CAISESTRGEDYGYTF. For the CDR3, the DNA is TGTGCCATCAGTGAGTCGACTCGAGGGGAGGACTATGGCTACACCTTC.

The rearrangement links TRBV6-5 to TRBJ1-5, with D uncertain. The CDR3 contains 13 residues. Germline values: CDR1 MNHEY, CDR2 SVGAGI. With 6 bases removed from V and 3 bases from J, the gap between germline ends came to 9 bases. For the CDR3, the DNA is TGTGCCAGCAGCCGGGTTGCCAATCAGCCCCAGCATTTT. This translates into CASSRVANQPQHF.